Here is one T cell receptor (beta chain) with its context. No antigen is known for it. Original data processing: Variation in CDR3 across clinicopathological groups served as the basis for constructing a distant-metastasis classifier in papillary thyroid cancer. TCRdb re-clonotyped the PCR reads through MiXCR. None of the V and J calls come from the authors' own analysis; TCRdb made them. Of 16,000 or so clones detected, about 25% appear once; the ten largest clones hold 15% to 19%. None of the patients had undergone any treatment ahead of thyroid surgery. This specimen belongs to a study of metastatic and nonmetastatic thyroid tumors. Whole-study context: Peripheral blood and tumor or nodule samples from malignant and benign thyroid patients were compared. Overall study findings and caveats: The study reportedly found significantly higher TCR beta diversity in malignant thyroid tumors than benign nodules, in blood and tumor.

The CDR3 loop spans 12 amino acids. V lost 8 bases and J 2 bases, leaving 9 bases between the germline ends. Looked up from germline, CDR1 is LGHDT and CDR2 is YNNKEL (reference sequence). V gene TRBV3-1 combines with J gene TRBJ1-2, with TRBD1 as a possible D gene (6 bases). The sequenced material came from adjacent normal tissue. The source of this sequence is a female donor with papillary thyroid cancer or a benign thyroid nodule (not recorded which). Some clones in this sample may be carry-over from other donors' samples. CDR3 DNA sequence: TGTGCCAGCGGGGGGCGCAACTATGGCTACACCTTC. Protein product: CASGGRNYGYTF.